These 10 T cell receptor beta chains were sequenced from one sample in a study of blood T cell repertoires in COVID-19. Assay: immunoSEQ multiplex PCR; the TCRdb copy retains only in-frame clones and omits some. The data contain tens of thousands of clones, about 84% of them singletons. Sequenced sample: peripheral blood. The receptors originated from a woman in her sixties with acute or convalescent COVID-19.

The chain uses TRBV28 and TRBJ2-3; 8 positions match TRBD2. Germline trimming cut 2 bases from V and 5 bases from J; bases unmatched to any gene: 6. Germline CDR1 reads MDHEN; CDR2 reads SYDVKM. CDR3 size: 15 residues. The CDR3 DNA reads as TGTGCCAGCAGTTTAAACGGGAGGGCCGTAGATACGCAGTATTTT. Protein sequence: CASSLNGRAVDTQYF.

The rearrangement uses TRBV19 and TRBJ1-6; D perhaps matches TRBD1 (5 bases). This CDR3 comprises 14 residues. Trimming removed 6 bases from V and 5 bases from J, with 11 bases in between. The germline V gene has CDR1 LNHDA and CDR2 SQIVND (reference sequence). The CDR3 sequence: CASSVGQNNSPLHF. The CDR3 region has the DNA TGTGCCAGTAGCGTGGGGCAGAATAATTCACCCCTCCACTTT. The full variable domain, rest sourced from reference TRBV19 and TRBJ1-6, is DGGITQSPKYLFRKEGQNVTLSCEQNLNHDAMYWYRQDPGQGLRLIYYSQIVNDFQKGDIAEGYSVSREKKESFPLTVTSAQKNPTAFYLCASSVGQNNSPLHFGNGTRLTVT.

This rearrangement joins TRBV5-1 to TRBJ1-3, with TRBD1 as a possible D gene (6 bases). The V end lost 2 bases, the J end lost 0 bases, and 15 bases lay between the germline ends. The CDR3 covers 17 residues. The germline V gene encodes CDR1 SGHRS and CDR2 YFSETQ. The CDR3 loop is CASSFDAGGPSGNTIYF. CDR3 DNA: TGCGCCAGCAGCTTCGACGCGGGGGGCCCCTCTGGAAACACCATATATTTT.

This chain connects TRBV27 to TRBJ1-3; no clear D. With 5 bases removed from V and 0 bases from J, the gap between germline ends came to 5 bases. Per the germline V gene, CDR1 is MNHEY and CDR2 is SMNVEV (reference sequence). CDR3 length: 13 residues. CDR3 loop: CASSPNSGNTIYF. In DNA, the CDR3 is TGTGCCAGCAGTCCAAACTCTGGAAACACCATATATTTT.

In this sample, this clone turned up a few times. This chain connects TRBV5-1 to TRBJ1-4; no reliable D call. Germline-derived CDR1 and CDR2 are SGHRS and YFSETQ. The CDR3 length is 14 residues. Trimming cost V 0 bases and J 7 bases, with 10 bases left between them. CDR3 amino acids: CASSLEDGGEKLFF. In DNA, the CDR3 is TGCGCCAGCAGCTTGGAGGATGGCGGTGAAAAACTGTTTTTT.

The rearrangement uses TRBV7-8 and TRBJ1-1; no definite D call. The length of the CDR3 is 13 residues. Germline V CDR1 and CDR2: SGHVS, FQNEAQ. The V end was cut by 5 bases, the J end by 4 bases, with 11 bases between. This CDR3 reads CASSRIRGTEAFF. The CDR3 DNA reads TGTGCCAGCAGCCGTATAAGAGGCACTGAAGCTTTCTTT.

The chain couples TRBV11-2 to TRBJ2-1; 7 bases are a match to TRBD2. Germline-derived CDR1 and CDR2 are SGHAT and FQNNGV. Trimming took 6 bases from V and 3 from J; bases not matched to a gene: 2. The CDR3 totals 13 residues. The CDR3 DNA reads as TGTGCCAGCAGTACGGGGGGCTACAATGAGCAGTTCTTC. Protein sequence: CASSTGGYNEQFF. Together with reference TRBV11-2 and TRBJ2-1, the CDR3 gives the full variable domain: EAGVAQSPRYKIIEKRQSVAFWCNPISGHATLYWYQQILGQGPKLLIQFQNNGVVDDSQLPKDRFSAERLKGVDSTLKIQPAKLEDSAVYLCASSTGGYNEQFFGPGTRLTVL.

This chain connects TRBV12-5 to TRBJ2-7, with a tentative D call TRBD2 (5 bases). The CDR3 has 16 residues. Germline values: CDR1 LGHNT, CDR2 FRNRAP. Trimming took 6 bases from V and 0 from J, leaving 18 bases between them. The CDR3 bases are TGTGCTAGTGGAAACGACCGAGAAGGGAGCTCCTACGAGCAGTACTTC. It translates to CASGNDREGSSYEQYF.

This clone was seen a single time. The chain is built from TRBV19 and TRBJ2-4, with TRBD1 identical over 8 bases. CDR1 LNHDA and CDR2 SQIVND come from the germline V gene (reference sequence). Unmatched junction bases numbered 1, after V lost 8 bases and J lost 7 bases. This CDR3 region has 11 residues. The CDR3 protein is CASQGANIQYF. The CDR3 DNA reads as TGTGCCAGTCAGGGGGCGAACATTCAGTACTTC.

Here the CDR3 DNA reads TGTGCCAGCAGATTGTCAGGCGACACCGGGGAGCTGTTTTTT. Its translation is CASRLSGDTGELFF. The chain links TRBV6-5 to TRBJ2-2; D unresolved. The CDR3 spans 14 residues. Germline V gives CDR1 MNHEY, CDR2 SVGAGI. V lost 6 bases and J 3 bases, leaving 11 bases between the germline ends.